This is a list of T cell receptor beta chains from one sample in a study of beta chain features in type 1 diabetes. Sequencing used immunoSEQ multiplex PCR; TCRdb keeps in-frame clones, though not all of them. The repertoire holds under 450,000 clones, with about 14% as singletons. Source material: naive CD4+ T cells from blood. The receptors shown here come from a man aged 30 to 45 in good health. Each CDR3 is given with its conserved first and last residue. The D gene is left open where the match is weak. Some rows have no size entry. The others give once, few or many, or a class for an expanded clone.

V gene,D gene,clone size,J gene,CDR3 length,CDR3 DNA,CDR3 protein
TRBV7-9,NA,few,TRBJ2-6,13,TGTGCCAGCAGCCGCTCTGGGGCCAACGTCCTGACTTTC,CASSRSGANVLTF
TRBV6-5,NA,NA,TRBJ2-7,14,TGTGCCAGCAGTTACCGCCCTTTTTCCTACGAGCAGTACTTC,CASSYRPFSYEQYF
TRBV9,TRBD1,NA,TRBJ2-3,13,TGTGCCAGCAGCGTAGAAGGACAGGATCGCCGGTATTTT,CASSVEGQDRRYF
TRBV30,NA,once,TRBJ2-3,16,TGTGCCTGGAATACTCTCGGGGGGCTGTTCACAGATACGCAGTATTTT,CAWNTLGGLFTDTQYF
TRBV30,NA,few,TRBJ1-2,14,TGTGCCTGGAGTGAACAGGGACCTAACTATGGCTACACCTTC,CAWSEQGPNYGYTF
TRBV15,NA,NA,TRBJ2-4,13,TGTGCCACCAGCAGAGGGGAATGGAACGAATGGTACTTC,CATSRGEWNEWYF
TRBV6-1,NA,few,TRBJ1-1,13,TGTGCCAGCAAGGTTGGTAGGTCCACTGAAGCTTTCTTT,CASKVGRSTEAFF
TRBV5-1,TRBD2,NA,TRBJ2-1,14,TGCGCCAGCAGCTTGATAACTAGCGGGAATGAGCAGTTCTTC,CASSLITSGNEQFF
TRBV7-9,NA,few,TRBJ2-1,15,TGTGCCAGTACCCCAAGTGGTGGCAAAGACAATGAGCAGTTCTTC,CASTPSGGKDNEQFF
TRBV6-5,NA,NA,TRBJ2-5,14,TGTGCCAGCAGTTACTCGGACAGCCAAGAGACCCAGTACTTC,CASSYSDSQETQYF
TRBV2,NA,few,TRBJ2-1,11,TGTGCCAGCAGTGCAGACAATGAGCAGTTCTTC,CASSADNEQFF
TRBV29-1,NA,few,TRBJ2-7,14,TGCAGCGTTAGGGCCCCTCTAAGCTCCTACGAGCAGTACTTC,CSVRAPLSSYEQYF
TRBV7-2,NA,NA,TRBJ1-1,15,TGTGCCAGCAGCCGAACGGGGGCGCTGGGGTCTGAAGCTTTCTTT,CASSRTGALGSEAFF
TRBV9,NA,few,TRBJ1-3,15,TGTGCCAGCAGCGTAGCTACAGGACCTGGAAACACCATATATTTT,CASSVATGPGNTIYF
TRBV11-2,NA,NA,TRBJ2-3,15,TGTGCCAGCAGCTGGACCAGGGGAGGGACAGATACGCAGTATTTT,CASSWTRGGTDTQYF
TRBV14,TRBD2,few,TRBJ2-3,17,TGTGCCAGCAGCCAAGTCCGGTTAGCGGGGGCGGAAGATACGCAGTATTTT,CASSQVRLAGAEDTQYF
TRBV6-6,TRBD1,few,TRBJ2-3,15,TGTGCCAGCAGCCCCGGAAGGGGGCCGGGAGATACGCAGTATTTT,CASSPGRGPGDTQYF
TRBV4-3,NA,few,TRBJ2-1,13,TGCGCCAGCAGCCACAGTCTAGCGTATGAGCAGTTCTTC,CASSHSLAYEQFF
TRBV7-3,NA,few,TRBJ2-1,14,TGTGCCAGCAGCTCTAGCCTCTACAGGGCTGAGCAGTTCTTC,CASSSSLYRAEQFF
TRBV13,NA,NA,TRBJ1-2,15,TGTGCCAGCAGCTCAGGTCCGGCCCCAAACTATGGCTACACCTTC,CASSSGPAPNYGYTF
TRBV7-9,TRBD1,NA,TRBJ2-2,14,TGTGCCAGCAGCTGGGACAGGAGGGCCGGGGAGCTGTTTTTT,CASSWDRRAGELFF
TRBV5-1,NA,NA,TRBJ2-3,11,TGCGCCAGTCAGGGGATGGATACGCAGTATTTT,CASQGMDTQYF
TRBV14,NA,NA,TRBJ1-1,14,TGTGCCAGCAGCCAAGTGCGGGGAGGCACTGAAGCTTTCTTT,CASSQVRGGTEAFF
TRBV29-1,TRBD1,few,TRBJ1-5,12,TGCAGCGTTGAGGCAGGGGGAGGACGCCAGCATTTT,CSVEAGGGRQHF
TRBV2,TRBD1,NA,TRBJ1-1,13,TGTGCCAGCAGGTCGACAGGGGGTACTGAAGCTTTCTTT,CASRSTGGTEAFF
TRBV9,TRBD2,few,TRBJ2-5,16,TGTGCCAGCAGCGTAGGTAATAGCGGGGGTCGGGAGACCCAGTACTTC,CASSVGNSGGRETQYF
TRBV4-3,TRBD1,few,TRBJ1-2,18,TGCGCCAGCAGCCAGAGCATTTCAAGCCCGGGACAGGGACGCGGCTACACCTTC,CASSQSISSPGQGRGYTF
TRBV19,NA,few,TRBJ1-1,13,TGTGCCAGTAGTCATCGGAAGGGCACTGAAGCTTTCTTT,CASSHRKGTEAFF
TRBV6-5,NA,few,TRBJ1-1,12,TGTGCCAGCAGCCTACAGATGGGAGAAGCTTTCTTT,CASSLQMGEAFF
TRBV5-4,NA,few,TRBJ1-1,15,TGTGCCAGCAGCTTGGGTCAGGGCTCGAACACTGAAGCTTTCTTT,CASSLGQGSNTEAFF
TRBV6-5,NA,few,TRBJ2-5,12,TGTGCCAGCAGTCGGAGAGGAGAGACCCAGTACTTC,CASSRRGETQYF
TRBV4-1,NA,few,TRBJ1-1,17,TGCGCCAGCAGCCAAGTTAGGAGGGCGGGAGAGAACACTGAAGCTTTCTTT,CASSQVRRAGENTEAFF
TRBV7-2,TRBD2,few,TRBJ2-3,16,TGTGCCAGCAGCCTAATAGCGGGGGGGCGCACAGATACGCAGTATTTT,CASSLIAGGRTDTQYF
TRBV7-3,NA,NA,TRBJ2-1,14,TGTGCCAGCAGCAGGGGGTCTAGCGGCAATGAGCAGTTCTTC,CASSRGSSGNEQFF
TRBV25-1,NA,few,TRBJ1-1,12,TGTGCCAGCTGGACCATCGGTGCTGAAGCTTTCTTT,CASWTIGAEAFF
TRBV7-9,TRBD2,few,TRBJ2-5,15,TGTGCCAGCAGCTTTAAGGCGGGGGGCCAAGAGACCCAGTACTTC,CASSFKAGGQETQYF
TRBV7-9,NA,NA,TRBJ2-3,16,TGTGCCAGCAGCTCAGGAGTAGCGAAAGAGGGAGATACGCAGTATTTT,CASSSGVAKEGDTQYF
TRBV9,NA,once,TRBJ1-6,14,TGTGCCAGCAGCGTTGGGGGCGAGGGCTCACCCCTCCACTTT,CASSVGGEGSPLHF
TRBV7-2,NA,NA,TRBJ2-7,13,TGTGCCAGCAGCTTAGCGAGGGTCTACGAGCAGTACTTC,CASSLARVYEQYF
TRBV2,NA,few,TRBJ1-1,13,TGTGCCAGCAGCCCAACAGGAGAGGCTGAAGCTTTCTTT,CASSPTGEAEAFF
TRBV30,NA,few,TRBJ2-5,14,TGTGCCTGGGGCAGGGGACTAAATCAAGAGACCCAGTACTTC,CAWGRGLNQETQYF
TRBV5-1,TRBD2,NA,TRBJ2-5,14,TGCGCCAGCTCGGGTAGCGGGGGCCAAGAGACCCAGTACTTC,CASSGSGGQETQYF
TRBV30,NA,NA,TRBJ1-2,15,TGTGCCTGGAGTGTTCTAAGGTTGAGGAACTATGGCTACACCTTC,CAWSVLRLRNYGYTF
TRBV29-1,TRBD1,NA,TRBJ1-4,13,TGCAGCGCCAACCGGGACAGGGGGGAAAAACTGTTTTTT,CSANRDRGEKLFF
TRBV14,TRBD1,few,TRBJ2-1,16,TGTGCCAGCAGCCGAAAGGGACAGGTCTCCTACAATGAGCAGTTCTTC,CASSRKGQVSYNEQFF